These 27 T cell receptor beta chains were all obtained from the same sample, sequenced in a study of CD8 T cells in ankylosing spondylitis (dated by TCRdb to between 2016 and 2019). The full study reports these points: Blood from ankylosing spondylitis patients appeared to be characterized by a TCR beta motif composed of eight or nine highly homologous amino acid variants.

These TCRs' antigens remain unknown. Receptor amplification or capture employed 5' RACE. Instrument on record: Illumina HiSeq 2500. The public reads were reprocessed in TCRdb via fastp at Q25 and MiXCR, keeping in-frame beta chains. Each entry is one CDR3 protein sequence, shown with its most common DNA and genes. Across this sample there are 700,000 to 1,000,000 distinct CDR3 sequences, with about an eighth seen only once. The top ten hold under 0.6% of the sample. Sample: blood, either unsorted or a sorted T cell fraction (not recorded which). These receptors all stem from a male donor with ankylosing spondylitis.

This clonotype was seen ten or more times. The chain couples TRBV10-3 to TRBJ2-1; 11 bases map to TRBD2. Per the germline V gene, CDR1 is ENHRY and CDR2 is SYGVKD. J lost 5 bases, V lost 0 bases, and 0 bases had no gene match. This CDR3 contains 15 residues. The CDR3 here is CAISESLAGDNEQFF. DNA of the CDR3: TGTGCCATCAGTGAGTCACTAGCGGGAGACAATGAGCAGTTCTTC.

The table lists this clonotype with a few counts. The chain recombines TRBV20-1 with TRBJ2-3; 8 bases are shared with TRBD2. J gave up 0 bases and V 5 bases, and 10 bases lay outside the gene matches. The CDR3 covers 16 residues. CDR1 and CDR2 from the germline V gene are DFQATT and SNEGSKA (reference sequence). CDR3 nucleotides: TGCAGTGCTGCCCTCGGGGGGGCCATAAGCACAGATACGCAGTATTTT. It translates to CSAALGGAISTDTQYF.

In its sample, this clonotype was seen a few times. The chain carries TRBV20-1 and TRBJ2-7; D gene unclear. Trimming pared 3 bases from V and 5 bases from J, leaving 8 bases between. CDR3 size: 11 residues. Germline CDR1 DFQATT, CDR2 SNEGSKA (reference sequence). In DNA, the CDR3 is TGCAGTGCTAGTGGGGTTGACGAGCAGTACTTC. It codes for CSASGVDEQYF.

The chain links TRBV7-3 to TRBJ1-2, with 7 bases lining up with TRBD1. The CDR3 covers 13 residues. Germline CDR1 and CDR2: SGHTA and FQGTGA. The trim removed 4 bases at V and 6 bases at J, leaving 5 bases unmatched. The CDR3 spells CASSSLTGDGYTF. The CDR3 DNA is TGTGCCAGCAGCTCACTTACAGGGGATGGCTACACCTTC.

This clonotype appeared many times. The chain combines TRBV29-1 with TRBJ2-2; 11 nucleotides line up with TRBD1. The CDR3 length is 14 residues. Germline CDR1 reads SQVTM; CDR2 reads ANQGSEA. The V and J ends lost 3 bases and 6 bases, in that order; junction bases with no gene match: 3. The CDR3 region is CSVDGGQGAGELFF. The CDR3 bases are TGCAGCGTTGACGGGGGACAGGGGGCCGGGGAGCTGTTTTTT.

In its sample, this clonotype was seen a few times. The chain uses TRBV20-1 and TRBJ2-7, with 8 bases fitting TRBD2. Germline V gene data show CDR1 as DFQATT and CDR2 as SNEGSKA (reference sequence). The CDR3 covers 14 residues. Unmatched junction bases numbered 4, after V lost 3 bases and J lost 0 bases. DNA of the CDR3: TGCAGTGCTAGTGACGGGAGGGACTCCTACGAGCAGTACTTC. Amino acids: CSASDGRDSYEQYF.

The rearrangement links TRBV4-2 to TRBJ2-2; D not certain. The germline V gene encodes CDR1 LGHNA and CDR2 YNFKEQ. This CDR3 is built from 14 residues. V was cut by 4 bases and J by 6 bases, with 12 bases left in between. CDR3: CASSPNIRSGELFF. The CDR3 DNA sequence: TGTGCCAGCAGCCCTAACATCCGATCCGGGGAGCTGTTTTTT.

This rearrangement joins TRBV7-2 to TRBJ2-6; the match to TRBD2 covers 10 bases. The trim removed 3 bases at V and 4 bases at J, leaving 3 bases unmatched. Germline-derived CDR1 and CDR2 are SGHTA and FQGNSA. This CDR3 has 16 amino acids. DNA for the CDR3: TGTGCCAGCAGCTTTAGCGGGGGGCGGGGGGCCAACGTCCTGACTTTC. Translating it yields CASSFSGGRGANVLTF. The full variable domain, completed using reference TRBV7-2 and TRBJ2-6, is GAGVSQSPSNKVTEKGKDVELRCDPISGHTALYWYRQSLGQGLEFLIYFQGNSAPDKSGLPSDRFSAERTGGSVSTLTIQRTQQEDSAVYLCASSFSGGRGANVLTFGAGSRLTVL.

The CDR3 region has the DNA TGCGCCAGCAGCTCAGGGACAGGATCTAGCACAGATACGCAGTATTTT. Translating gives CASSSGTGSSTDTQYF. V is TRBV5-1 and J is TRBJ2-3; 8 bases agree with TRBD1. Germline trimming cut 3 bases from V and 0 bases from J; bases unmatched to any gene: 6. CDR1 SGHRS and CDR2 YFSETQ come from the germline V gene. The CDR3 length is 16 residues.

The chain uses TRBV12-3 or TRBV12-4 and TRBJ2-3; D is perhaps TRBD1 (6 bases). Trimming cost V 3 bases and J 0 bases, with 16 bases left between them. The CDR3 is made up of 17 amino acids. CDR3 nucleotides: TGTGCCAGCAGTTTCCCGCCCGGACAGAGAAGCACAGATACGCAGTATTTT. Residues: CASSFPPGQRSTDTQYF.

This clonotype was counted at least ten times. CDR3 bases: TGTGCCAGCAGTGGACTAGCGGGGGACAATGAGCAGTTCTTC. Translated, it gives CASSGLAGDNEQFF. This sequence joins TRBV6-1 and TRBJ2-1, with 12 bases identical to TRBD2. Trimming removed 4 bases from V and 5 bases from J; junction bases left unmatched: 0. The CDR3 contains 14 residues. Germline assignment: CDR1 MNHNS and CDR2 SASEGT.

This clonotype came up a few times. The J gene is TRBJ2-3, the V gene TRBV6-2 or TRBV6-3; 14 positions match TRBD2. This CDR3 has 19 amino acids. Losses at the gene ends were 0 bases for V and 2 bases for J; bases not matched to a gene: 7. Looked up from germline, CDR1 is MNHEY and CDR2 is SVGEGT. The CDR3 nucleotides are TGTGCCAGCAGTTACTCCAGGACTAGCGGGGGGTACCTCACAGATACGCAGTATTTT. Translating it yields CASSYSRTSGGYLTDTQYF.

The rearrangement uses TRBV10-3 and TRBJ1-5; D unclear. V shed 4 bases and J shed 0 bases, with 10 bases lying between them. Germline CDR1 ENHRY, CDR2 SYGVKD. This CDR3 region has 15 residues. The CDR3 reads CAISAAWDSNQPQHF. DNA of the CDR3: TGTGCCATCAGTGCTGCCTGGGATAGCAATCAGCCCCAGCATTTT.

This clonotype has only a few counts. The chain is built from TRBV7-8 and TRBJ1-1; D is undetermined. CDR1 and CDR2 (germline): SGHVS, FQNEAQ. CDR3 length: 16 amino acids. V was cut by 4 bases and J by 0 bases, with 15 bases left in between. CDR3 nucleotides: TGTGCCAGCAGCTCTCTCCCAGCCCCCATGAACACTGAAGCTTTCTTT. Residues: CASSSLPAPMNTEAFF.

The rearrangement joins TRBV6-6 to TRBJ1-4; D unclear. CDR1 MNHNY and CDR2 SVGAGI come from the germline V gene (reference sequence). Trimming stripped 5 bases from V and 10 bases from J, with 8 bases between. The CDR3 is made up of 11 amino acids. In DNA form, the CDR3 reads TGTGCCAGCAGTACCTCGGGAAAACTGTTTTTT. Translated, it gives CASSTSGKLFF.

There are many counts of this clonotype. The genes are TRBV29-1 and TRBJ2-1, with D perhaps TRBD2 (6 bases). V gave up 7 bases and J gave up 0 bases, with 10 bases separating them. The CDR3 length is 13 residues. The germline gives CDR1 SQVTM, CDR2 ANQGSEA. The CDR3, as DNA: TGCAGCGCTCTGGGGGGCTCCTACAATGAGCAGTTCTTC. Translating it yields CSALGGSYNEQFF.

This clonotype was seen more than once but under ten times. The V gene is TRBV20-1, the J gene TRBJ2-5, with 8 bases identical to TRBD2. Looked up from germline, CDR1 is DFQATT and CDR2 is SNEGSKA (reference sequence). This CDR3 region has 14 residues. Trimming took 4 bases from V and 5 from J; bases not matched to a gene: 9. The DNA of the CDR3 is TGCAGTGCTACGACAATAGCGGGAAGGGAGACCCAGTACTTC. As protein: CSATTIAGRETQYF.

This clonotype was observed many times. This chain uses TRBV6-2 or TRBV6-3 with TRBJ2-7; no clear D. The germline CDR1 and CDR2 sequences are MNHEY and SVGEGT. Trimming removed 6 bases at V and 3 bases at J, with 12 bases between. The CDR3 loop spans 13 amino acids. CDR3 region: CASRTGSIYEQYF. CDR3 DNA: TGTGCCAGCAGGACCGGGTCCATCTACGAGCAGTACTTC.

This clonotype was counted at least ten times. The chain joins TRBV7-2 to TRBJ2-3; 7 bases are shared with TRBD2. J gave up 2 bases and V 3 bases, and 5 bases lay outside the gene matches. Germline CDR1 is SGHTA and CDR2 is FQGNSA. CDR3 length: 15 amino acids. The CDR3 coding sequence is TGTGCCAGCAGCTTGGTCGGGGGGACCACAGATACGCAGTATTTT. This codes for CASSLVGGTTDTQYF. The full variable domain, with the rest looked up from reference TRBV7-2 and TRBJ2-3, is GAGVSQSPSNKVTEKGKDVELRCDPISGHTALYWYRQSLGQGLEFLIYFQGNSAPDKSGLPSDRFSAERTGGSVSTLTIQRTQQEDSAVYLCASSLVGGTTDTQYFGPGTRLTVL.

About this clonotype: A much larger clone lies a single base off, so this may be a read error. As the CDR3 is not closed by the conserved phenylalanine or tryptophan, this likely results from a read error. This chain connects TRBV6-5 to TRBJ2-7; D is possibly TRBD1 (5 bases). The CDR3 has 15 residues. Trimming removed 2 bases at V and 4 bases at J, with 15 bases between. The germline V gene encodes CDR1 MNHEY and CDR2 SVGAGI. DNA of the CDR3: TGTGCCAGCAGTTACACGACAGTCCCCATGTACGAGCAGTACATC. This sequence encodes CASSYTTVPMYEQYI.

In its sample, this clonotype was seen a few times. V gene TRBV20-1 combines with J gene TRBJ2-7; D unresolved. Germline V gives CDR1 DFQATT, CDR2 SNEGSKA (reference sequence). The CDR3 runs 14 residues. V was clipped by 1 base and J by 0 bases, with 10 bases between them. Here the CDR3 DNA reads TGCAGTGCTAGAGTCCCGCCACCCTCCTACGAGCAGTACTTC. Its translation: CSARVPPPSYEQYF.

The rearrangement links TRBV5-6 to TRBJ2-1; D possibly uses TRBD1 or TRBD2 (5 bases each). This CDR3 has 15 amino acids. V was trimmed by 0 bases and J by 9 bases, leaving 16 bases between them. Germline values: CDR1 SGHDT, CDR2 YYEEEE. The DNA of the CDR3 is TGTGCCAGCAGCTTGGCCGGTTGGGAGAGGGGTGAGCAGTTCTTC. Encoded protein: CASSLAGWERGEQFF.

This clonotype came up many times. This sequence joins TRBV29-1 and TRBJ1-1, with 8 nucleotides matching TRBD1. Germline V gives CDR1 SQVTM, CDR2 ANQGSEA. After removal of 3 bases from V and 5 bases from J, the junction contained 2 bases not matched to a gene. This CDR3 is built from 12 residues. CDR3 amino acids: CSVEDRVTEAFF. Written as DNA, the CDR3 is TGCAGCGTTGAGGACAGGGTGACTGAAGCTTTCTTT.

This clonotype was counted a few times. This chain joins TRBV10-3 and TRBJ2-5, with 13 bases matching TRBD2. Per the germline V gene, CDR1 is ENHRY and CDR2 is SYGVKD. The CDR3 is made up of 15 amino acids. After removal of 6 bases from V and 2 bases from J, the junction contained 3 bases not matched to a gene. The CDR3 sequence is CAISPGLAGQETQYF. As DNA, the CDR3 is TGTGCCATCAGCCCGGGACTAGCGGGGCAAGAGACCCAGTACTTC.

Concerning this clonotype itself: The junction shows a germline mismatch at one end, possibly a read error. CDR3 in amino acids: CCARDSGTYSNQPQHF. CDR3 DNA sequence: TGCTGTGCTAGAGATTCCGGGACCTATAGCAATCAGCCCCAGCATTTT. The rearrangement uses TRBV20-1 and TRBJ1-5, with TRBD1 as a possible D gene (5 bases). Per germline, CDR1 DFQATT and CDR2 SNEGSKA (reference sequence). The CDR3 length is 16 residues.

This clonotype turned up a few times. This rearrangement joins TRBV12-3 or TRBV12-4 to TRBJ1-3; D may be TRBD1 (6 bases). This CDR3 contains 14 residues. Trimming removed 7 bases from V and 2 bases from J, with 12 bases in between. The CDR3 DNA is TGTGCCAGCACCATAGGGGGGACTGGAAACACCATATATTTT. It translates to CASTIGGTGNTIYF.

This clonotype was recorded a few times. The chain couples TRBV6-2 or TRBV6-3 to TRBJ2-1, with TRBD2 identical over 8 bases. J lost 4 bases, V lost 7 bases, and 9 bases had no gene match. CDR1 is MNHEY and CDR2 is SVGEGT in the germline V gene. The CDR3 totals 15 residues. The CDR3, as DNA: TGTGCCAGCACCATACCGGGACTAGAATACAATGAGCAGTTCTTC. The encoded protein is CASTIPGLEYNEQFF.